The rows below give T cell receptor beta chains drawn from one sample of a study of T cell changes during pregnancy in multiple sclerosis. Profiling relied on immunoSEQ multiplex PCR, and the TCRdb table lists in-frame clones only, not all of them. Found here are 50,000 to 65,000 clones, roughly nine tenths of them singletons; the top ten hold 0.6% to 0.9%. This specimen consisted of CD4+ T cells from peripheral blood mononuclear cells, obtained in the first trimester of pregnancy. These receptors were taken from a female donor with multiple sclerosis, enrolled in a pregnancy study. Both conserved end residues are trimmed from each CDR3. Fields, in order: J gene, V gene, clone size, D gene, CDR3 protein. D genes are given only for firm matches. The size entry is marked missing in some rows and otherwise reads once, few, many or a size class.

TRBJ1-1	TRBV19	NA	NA	ASIERGGNTEAF
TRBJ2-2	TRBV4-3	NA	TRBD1	ASSQEQTGTTGELF
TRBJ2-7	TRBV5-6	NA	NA	ASSLSGTYEQY
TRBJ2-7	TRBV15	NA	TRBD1	ATSRDRGQPYEQY
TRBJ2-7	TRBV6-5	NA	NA	ASSFGGSDYEQY
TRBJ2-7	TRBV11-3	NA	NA	ASSAFGSSSYEQY
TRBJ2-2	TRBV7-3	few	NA	ASSPGTGELF
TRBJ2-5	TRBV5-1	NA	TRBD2	ASSRKRGGGETQY
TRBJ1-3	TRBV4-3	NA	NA	ASSQSSGARSLNTIY
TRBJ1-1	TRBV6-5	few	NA	ASSYSRDINTEAF
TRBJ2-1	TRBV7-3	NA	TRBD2	ASSPERGAYNEQF
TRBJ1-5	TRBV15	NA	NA	ATSRVILRPQH
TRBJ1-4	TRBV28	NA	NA	ASSRRQVVNEKLF
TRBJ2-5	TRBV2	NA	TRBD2	ASSEARASGARETQY
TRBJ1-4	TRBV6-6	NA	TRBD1	ASTSGTGGEKLF
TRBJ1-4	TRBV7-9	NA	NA	ASSLRAGGSGEKLF
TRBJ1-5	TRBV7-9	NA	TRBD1	ASSQGENQPQH
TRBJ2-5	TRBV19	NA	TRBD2	ASRLAGGETQY
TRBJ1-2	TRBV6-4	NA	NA	ASRPSMGANYGYT
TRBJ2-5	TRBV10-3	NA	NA	AISESPGAQETQY
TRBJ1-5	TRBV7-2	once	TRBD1	ASSRQGLSNQPQH
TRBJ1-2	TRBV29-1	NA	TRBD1	SVVRSTGANYGYT
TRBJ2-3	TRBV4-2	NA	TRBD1	ASSRPTGDGADTQY
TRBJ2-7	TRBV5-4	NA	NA	ASSLGLGRGPYEQY
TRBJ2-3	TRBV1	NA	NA	TSSQDKPRASGGQTDTQY
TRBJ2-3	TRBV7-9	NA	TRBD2	ASSPSGGADTQY
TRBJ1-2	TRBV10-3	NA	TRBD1	AISESDRGRGYT
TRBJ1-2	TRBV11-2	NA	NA	ASSFLQGFYGYT
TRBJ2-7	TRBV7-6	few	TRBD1	ASSSQGAGTYEQY
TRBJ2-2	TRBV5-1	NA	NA	ASSWQGSITGELF
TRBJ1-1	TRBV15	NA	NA	ATSAQLGAEAF
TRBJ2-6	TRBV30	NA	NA	AWSVRGAILTGANVLT
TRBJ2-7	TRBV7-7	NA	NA	ASSPGDSYEQY
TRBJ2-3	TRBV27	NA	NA	ASSLSSRDTQY
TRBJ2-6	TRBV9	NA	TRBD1	ASSETGGRSGANVLT
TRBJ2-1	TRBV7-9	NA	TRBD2	ASSITSGGADEQF
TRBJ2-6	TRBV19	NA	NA	ASRSGAGANVLT
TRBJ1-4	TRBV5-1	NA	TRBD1	ASSLGQGNEKLF
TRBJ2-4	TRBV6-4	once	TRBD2	ASSDSASGGQLNIQY
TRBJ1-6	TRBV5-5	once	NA	ASSLISVGDSPLH
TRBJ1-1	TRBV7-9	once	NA	ASSLTNMNTEAF
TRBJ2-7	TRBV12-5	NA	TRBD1	ASGLKGRQGVREQY
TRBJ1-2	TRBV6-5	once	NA	ASSYSTGAAYGYT
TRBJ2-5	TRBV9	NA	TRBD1	ASSPRDRGLQETQY
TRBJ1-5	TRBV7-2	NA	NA	ASSPAGGNQPQH
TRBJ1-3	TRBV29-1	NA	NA	SVGTASGNTIY
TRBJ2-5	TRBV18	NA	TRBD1	ASSPTGGETQY
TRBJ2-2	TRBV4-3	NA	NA	ASSQMLGGPSTGELF
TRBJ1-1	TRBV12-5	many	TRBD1	ASGGQGAKNTEAF
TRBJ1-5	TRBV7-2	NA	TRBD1	ASSLWAGGMQPQH
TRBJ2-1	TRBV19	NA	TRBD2	ASSGAGGPYNEQF